These 13 T cell receptor beta chains were sequenced from one sample in a study of cytomegalovirus exposure and HLA in healthy donors. Researchers ran the PCR with 60 Vbeta and 13 Jbeta primers. Here immunoSEQ multiplex PCR was the method, and the copy in TCRdb shows in-frame clones only, minus some. The data show almost 200,000 clones, with roughly 83% seen just once and approximately 0.4% held by the top ten. Specimen: PBMCs. The receptors were sampled from a male donor in good health and CMV-seropositive.

A word on this clone: Germline and junction disagree at one end, which may indicate a read error. V is TRBV7-2 and J is TRBJ2-7; no clear D. CDR3 size: 11 residues. CDR1 SGHTA and CDR2 FQGNSA come from the germline V gene. CDR3 DNA sequence: TGTGCCAGCAGCTCCCCTGACTTGCTCTTCTTC. Its protein is CASSSPDLLFF.

The chain couples TRBV27 to TRBJ2-1; TRBD1 agrees at 8 bases. The V and J ends lost 6 bases and 7 bases, in that order; junction bases with no gene match: 17. The V gene's germline CDR1 is MNHEY and CDR2 SMNVEV (reference sequence). The CDR3 contains 17 residues. This chain's CDR3 is CASSRSSGTTGGNEQFF. CDR3 coding DNA: TGTGCCAGCAGCCGATCATCCGGGACAACAGGGGGGAATGAGCAGTTCTTC.

This sequence joins TRBV19 and TRBJ2-7; 7 positions agree with TRBD1. Germline trimming cut 11 bases from V and 5 bases from J; bases unmatched to any gene: 12. The CDR3 spans 13 residues. CDR1 and CDR2 (germline): LNHDA, SQIVND (reference sequence). CDR3 loop: CAATDRVGHEQYF. The CDR3 DNA reads TGTGCCGCCACCGACAGGGTCGGCCACGAGCAGTACTTC.

The chain is built from TRBV15 and TRBJ1-1; D is possibly TRBD1 (5 bases). The CDR3 length is 16 residues. Germline V gene data show CDR1 as LNHNV and CDR2 as YYDKDF (reference sequence). Trimming stripped 3 bases from V and 4 bases from J, with 18 bases between. CDR3 DNA: TGTGCCACCAGCAGGGAAGGGGAGGGCAGTCTCACTGAAGCTTTCTTT. It translates to CATSREGEGSLTEAFF.

Only a few counts were recorded for this clone. CDR3: CASTAAGTGGVQFF. CDR3 in DNA: TGTGCCAGCACCGCCGCCGGGACAGGGGGAGTGCAGTTCTTC. The chain links TRBV11-3 to TRBJ2-1; 11 nucleotides align to TRBD1. Germline V CDR1 and CDR2: SGHNT, YENEEA. V lost 7 bases, J lost 12 bases, and 11 bases stayed unmatched. The CDR3 length is 14 residues.

This chain links TRBV19 with TRBJ2-3, with a weak D call TRBD1 (6 bases). There are 13 residues in the CDR3. The germline V gene encodes CDR1 LNHDA and CDR2 SQIVND (reference sequence). V was shortened by 9 bases and J by 2 bases, with 12 bases between the two germline ends. The CDR3 region is CASEQGPTDTQYF. CDR3 DNA: TGTGCCAGCGAACAGGGTCCCACAGATACGCAGTATTTT.

The chain carries TRBV27 and TRBJ2-7, with 8 bases that match TRBD1. J was trimmed by 8 bases and V by 0 bases; bases with no gene match: 6. Germline assignment: CDR1 MNHEY and CDR2 SMNVEV (reference sequence). CDR3 length equals 14 residues. The DNA of the CDR3 is TGTGCCAGCAGTTTATCGAGGGGACAGGTAAAGCAGTACTTC. Protein product: CASSLSRGQVKQYF.

The chain carries TRBV7-3 and TRBJ2-1; 9 bases agree with TRBD2. Germline CDR1 reads SGHTA; CDR2 reads FQGTGA. The V segment lost 1 base and the J segment 2 bases; nucleotides outside the gene matches: 0. This CDR3 spans 15 amino acids. In DNA form, the CDR3 reads TGTGCCAGCAGCTTAAGCGGGGGGGCCTACAATGAGCAGTTCTTC. Residues: CASSLSGGAYNEQFF.

This chain connects TRBV14 to TRBJ2-1; D might be TRBD1 (6 bases). The CDR3 has 16 residues. CDR1 is SGHDN, CDR2 FVKESK, per germline. V lost 1 base to trimming and J lost 4 bases, with 14 bases between them. The CDR3 region has the DNA TGTGCCAGCAGCCAAGCCCCGTCCAGGGGTTACAATGAGCAGTTCTTC. Translation gives CASSQAPSRGYNEQFF.

This clone appeared a single time. The chain uses TRBV9 and TRBJ1-2; 11 nucleotides align to TRBD1. CDR1 SGDLS and CDR2 YYNGEE come from the germline V gene. V trimming: 0 bases; J trimming: 8 bases; junction bases outside the gene matches: 9. CDR3 length: 16 residues. CDR3: CASSVAHGQGARGYTF. For the CDR3, the DNA is TGTGCCAGCAGCGTAGCCCACGGACAGGGGGCGCGCGGCTACACCTTC. Complete variable domain (other parts from reference TRBV9 and TRBJ1-2): DSGVTQTPKHLITATGQRVTLRCSPRSGDLSVYWYQQSLDQGLQFLIQYYNGEERAKGNILERFSAQQFPDLHSELNLSSLELGDSALYFCASSVAHGQGARGYTFGSGTRLTVV.

This clone was seen just once. The chain combines TRBV7-2 with TRBJ2-7; the match to TRBD2 covers 8 bases. The length of the CDR3 is 14 residues. Trimming cost V 5 bases and J 4 bases; bases outside gene matches: 7. Per germline, CDR1 SGHTA and CDR2 FQGNSA. CDR3 sequence reads: CASSRLSGVYEQYF. CDR3 bases: TGTGCCAGCAGCAGACTTAGCGGGGTGTACGAGCAGTACTTC.

The genes are TRBV11-3 and TRBJ2-5, with 8 bases lining up with TRBD1. With V trimmed by 3 bases and J by 2 bases, 5 bases remained unmatched. This CDR3 is built from 15 residues. Looked up from germline, CDR1 is SGHNT and CDR2 is YENEEA. The DNA for the CDR3 is TGTGCCAGCAGCTTTGGGAGGACAGGGCAAGAGACCCAGTACTTC. Translation gives CASSFGRTGQETQYF.

This clone was counted between two and nine times. This chain joins TRBV28 and TRBJ1-2; 8 bases align to TRBD1. The V and J ends lost 2 bases and 6 bases, in that order; junction bases with no gene match: 8. The CDR3 totals 15 residues. Germline V lookup: CDR1 MDHEN, CDR2 SYDVKM. CDR3: CASSLGPGQDHGYTF. As DNA, the CDR3 is TGTGCCAGCAGTTTAGGCCCGGGACAGGACCATGGCTACACCTTC.